This TCR beta chain comes out of a study of blood T cell repertoires in COVID-19. Generated by immunoSEQ multiplex PCR, the TCRdb table keeps only in-frame clones and is missing some. The table shows roughly 100,000 clones, with roughly 80% occurring only once. The germline V gene encodes CDR1 SGHRS and CDR2 YFSETQ. The CDR3 runs 15 residues. Trimming removed 5 bases at V and 3 bases at J, with 16 bases between. The sequenced material came from peripheral blood. This TCR was sampled from a woman older than 75 with acute or convalescent COVID-19. The V gene is TRBV5-1, the J gene TRBJ2-3, with a tentative D call TRBD2 (6 bases). CDR3 residues: CASSPQGGSTDTQYF. CDR3 sequence (DNA): TGCGCCAGCAGTCCCCAGGGAGGCTCAACAGATACGCAGTATTTT.